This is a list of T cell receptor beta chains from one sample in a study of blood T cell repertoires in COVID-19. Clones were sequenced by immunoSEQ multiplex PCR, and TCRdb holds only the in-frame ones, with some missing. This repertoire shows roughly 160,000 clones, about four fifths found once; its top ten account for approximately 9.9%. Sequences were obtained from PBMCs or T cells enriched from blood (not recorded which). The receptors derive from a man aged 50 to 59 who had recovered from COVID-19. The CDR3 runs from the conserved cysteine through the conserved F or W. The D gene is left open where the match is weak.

cdr3_aa: CASSERAGNTEAFF
j_call: TRBJ1-1
v_call: TRBV6-1
d_call: .

cdr3_aa: CASSSELGQGNSPLHF
j_call: TRBJ1-6
v_call: TRBV7-9
d_call: .

cdr3_aa: CSVGGSYEQYF
j_call: TRBJ2-7
v_call: TRBV20-1
d_call: .

cdr3_aa: CATLSNEKLFF
j_call: TRBJ1-4
v_call: TRBV28
d_call: .

cdr3_aa: CASSLAAPTDTQYF
j_call: TRBJ2-3
v_call: TRBV5-1
d_call: .

cdr3_aa: CATTGTGNSPLHF
j_call: TRBJ1-6
v_call: TRBV28
d_call: TRBD1

cdr3_aa: CASNRGQGGKQFF
j_call: TRBJ2-1
v_call: TRBV28
d_call: TRBD1

cdr3_aa: CASSGDRTNTEAFF
j_call: TRBJ1-1
v_call: TRBV28
d_call: .

cdr3_aa: CASSQGTSGNLETQYF
j_call: TRBJ2-5
v_call: TRBV4-2
d_call: TRBD2

cdr3_aa: CASSEGDRGLGEAFF
j_call: TRBJ1-1
v_call: TRBV2
d_call: TRBD1

cdr3_aa: CASSIPEDTIYF
j_call: TRBJ1-3
v_call: TRBV9
d_call: .

cdr3_aa: CASSDSGLGTDTQYF
j_call: TRBJ2-3
v_call: TRBV6-4
d_call: TRBD2

cdr3_aa: CASGLVERRDLSNEQFF
j_call: TRBJ2-1
v_call: TRBV12-5
d_call: .

cdr3_aa: CSVRGQGNYGYTF
j_call: TRBJ1-2
v_call: TRBV29-1
d_call: TRBD1

cdr3_aa: CASSVGTGVEGYTF
j_call: TRBJ1-2
v_call: TRBV9
d_call: TRBD1

cdr3_aa: CASTSPGSNTGELFF
j_call: TRBJ2-2
v_call: TRBV28
d_call: .

cdr3_aa: CAISDGQGGSTEAFF
j_call: TRBJ1-1
v_call: TRBV10-3
d_call: TRBD1

cdr3_aa: CASSQGWGGELFF
j_call: TRBJ2-2
v_call: TRBV6-5
d_call: .

cdr3_aa: CASSERQVNSPLHF
j_call: TRBJ1-6
v_call: TRBV2
d_call: .

cdr3_aa: CASSPQGVSSGNTIYF
j_call: TRBJ1-3
v_call: TRBV27
d_call: .

cdr3_aa: CASTSRGRNTEAFF
j_call: TRBJ1-1
v_call: TRBV2
d_call: TRBD1

cdr3_aa: CASSLAGGRIDEQYF
j_call: TRBJ2-7
v_call: TRBV5-1
d_call: TRBD2

cdr3_aa: CAWKYRSSGNTIYF
j_call: TRBJ1-3
v_call: TRBV30
d_call: .

cdr3_aa: CATVDYLRDEQFF
j_call: TRBJ2-1
v_call: TRBV6-5
d_call: .

cdr3_aa: CASSRSGDNSPLHF
j_call: TRBJ1-6
v_call: TRBV9
d_call: .

cdr3_aa: CASTSPRGGTYEQYF
j_call: TRBJ2-7
v_call: TRBV6-5
d_call: .

cdr3_aa: CASSRRGFENTGELFF
j_call: TRBJ2-2
v_call: TRBV11-1
d_call: .

cdr3_aa: CASSPGLGAGRYEQYF
j_call: TRBJ2-7
v_call: TRBV11-2
d_call: .